One and the same sample provided the 4 T cell receptor beta chains below, sequenced in a study of graft-versus-host responses after intestinal transplantation. These receptors' targets are unknown. The repertoire was sequenced with immunoSEQ multiplex PCR; TCRdb's copy has only in-frame clones and lacks some. Here the sample spans approximately 110,000 clones, around 94% being singletons. The sequences come from unstimulated CD4+ T cells sorted from spleen or lymph node cells, collected before transplant. The receptor set was obtained from a human donor who was the organ donor for an intestinal transplant.

This clone was recorded a few times. The rearrangement joins TRBV7-2 to TRBJ2-1; 10 bases fit TRBD2. Germline V gene data show CDR1 as SGHTA and CDR2 as FQGNSA. The CDR3 is 15 residues long. V shed 1 base and J 8 bases; nucleotides not matched to a gene: 5. Here the CDR3 DNA reads TGTGCCAGCAGCTTAGGGGGACTAGCGCGCGATGAGCAGTTCTTC. Protein sequence: CASSLGGLARDEQFF.

The rearrangement uses TRBV5-1 and TRBJ1-1, with 10 bases that match TRBD1. The CDR3 is 15 amino acids. Germline-derived CDR1 and CDR2 are SGHRS and YFSETQ. Trimming at V came to 7 bases and at J to 7 bases, leaving 13 bases not matched to a gene. In DNA form, the CDR3 reads TGCGCCAGCGGGGGACAGGGGCTAGAGATGGGTGAAGCTTTCTTT. Translated, it gives CASGGQGLEMGEAFF.

The gene calls are TRBV5-4 and TRBJ2-4; either TRBD1 or TRBD2 may fit D (5 bases each). The CDR3 sequence is 18 residues long. V lost 3 bases to trimming and J lost 2 bases, with 21 bases between them. In germline, CDR1 is SGHNT, CDR2 YYREEE (reference sequence). Written as DNA, the CDR3 is TGTGCCAGCAGCTCAATGGTATGGGGGTCCGATACCAAAAACATTCAGTACTTC. Translated, it gives CASSSMVWGSDTKNIQYF.

Remarks on this clone: Other DNA sequences from this sample encode an identical CDR3 as well. CDR3 sequence: CSVGGLAGGGGTDTQYF. As DNA, the CDR3 is TGCAGCGTTGGGGGACTAGCGGGAGGTGGGGGCACAGATACGCAGTATTTT. The chain couples TRBV29-1 to TRBJ2-3, with 15 bases aligning to TRBD2. CDR3 length: 17 residues. V shed 4 bases and J 1 base; nucleotides not matched to a gene: 6. Per germline, CDR1 SQVTM and CDR2 ANQGSEA.